This T cell receptor (beta chain) was identified during a study of T cell changes during pregnancy in multiple sclerosis (dated by TCRdb to the late 2010s). At the level of the whole study: The study examined how the T cell repertoire changed over the course of pregnancy in women with multiple sclerosis.

Receptor amplification or capture employed the immunoSEQ multiplex PCR assay. TCRdb holds this immuneACCESS table with in-frame rearrangements only. Some clones are missing; in checked studies, unresolved V genes explain under half, and the rest has no known cause. The sample table shows tens of thousands of clones, and 90% are seen once. The ten largest clonotypes hold about 0.65% of the sample. V is clipped by 0 bases and J by 0 bases, and the sequence between their germline boundaries is 6 bases long. From the cysteine up to the phenylalanine, the CDR3 has a length of 14 residues. The sequence is cut down to CDR3 DNA, 42 bases in frame from base 1. Looking up the germline V gene yields CDR1 SGHRS and CDR2 YFSETQ. Notes on this clone: The clone's antigen remains unknown. No much larger clone exists at a distance of one base, and base qualities are not known.

The sequence was collected from a female donor with multiple sclerosis, enrolled in a pregnancy study. Sequenced here: CD4+ T cells from peripheral blood mononuclear cells, sampled before pregnancy. The sequence is built from TRBV5-1 and TRBJ1-2, with no reliable assignment of the D segment. The DNA reads as follows: TGCGCCAGCAGCTTGGCCCCAGCTAACTATGGCTACACCTTC. Its product reads: CASSLAPANYGYTF.